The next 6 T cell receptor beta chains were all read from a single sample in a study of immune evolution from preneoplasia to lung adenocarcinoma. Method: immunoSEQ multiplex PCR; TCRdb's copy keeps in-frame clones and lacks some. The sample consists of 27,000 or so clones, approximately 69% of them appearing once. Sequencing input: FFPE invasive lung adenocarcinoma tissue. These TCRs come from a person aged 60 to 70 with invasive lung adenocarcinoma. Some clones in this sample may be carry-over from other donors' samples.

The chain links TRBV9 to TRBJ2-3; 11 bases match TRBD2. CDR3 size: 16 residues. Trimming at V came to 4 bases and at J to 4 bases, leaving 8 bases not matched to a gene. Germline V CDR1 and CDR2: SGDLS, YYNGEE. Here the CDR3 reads CASSPSSGRVADTQYF. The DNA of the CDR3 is TGTGCCAGCAGCCCCAGTAGCGGGAGGGTGGCAGATACGCAGTATTTT.

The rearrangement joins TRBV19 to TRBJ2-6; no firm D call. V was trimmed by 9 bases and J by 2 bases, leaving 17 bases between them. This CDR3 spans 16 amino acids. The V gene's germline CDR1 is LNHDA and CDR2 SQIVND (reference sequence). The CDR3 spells CASHIRGSPGANVLTF. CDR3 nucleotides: TGTGCCAGCCACATACGAGGAAGTCCTGGGGCCAACGTCCTGACTTTC.

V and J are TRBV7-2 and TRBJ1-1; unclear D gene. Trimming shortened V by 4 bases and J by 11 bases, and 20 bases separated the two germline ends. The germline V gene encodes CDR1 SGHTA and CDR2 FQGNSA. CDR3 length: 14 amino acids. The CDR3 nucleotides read TGTGCCAGCAGCTCGCCGCCGGGTCAAAGATCGGCTTTCTTT. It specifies CASSSPPGQRSAFF. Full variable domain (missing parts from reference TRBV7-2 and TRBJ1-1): GAGVSQSPSNKVTEKGKDVELRCDPISGHTALYWYRQSLGQGLEFLIYFQGNSAPDKSGLPSDRFSAERTGGSVSTLTIQRTQQEDSAVYLCASSSPPGQRSAFFGQGTRLTVV.

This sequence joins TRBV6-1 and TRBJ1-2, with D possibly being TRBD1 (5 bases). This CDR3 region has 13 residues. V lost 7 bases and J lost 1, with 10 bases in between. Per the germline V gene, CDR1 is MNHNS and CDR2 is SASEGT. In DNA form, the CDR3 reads TGTGCCAGCAATATTCAGGGTAACTATGGCTACACCTTC. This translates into CASNIQGNYGYTF.

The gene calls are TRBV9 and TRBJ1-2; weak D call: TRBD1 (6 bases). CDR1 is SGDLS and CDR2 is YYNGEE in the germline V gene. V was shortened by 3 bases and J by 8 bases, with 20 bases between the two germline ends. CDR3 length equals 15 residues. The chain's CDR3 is CASSGPRTSGVGYTF. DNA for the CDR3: TGTGCCAGCAGCGGCCCCCGAACCTCAGGGGTCGGCTACACCTTC.

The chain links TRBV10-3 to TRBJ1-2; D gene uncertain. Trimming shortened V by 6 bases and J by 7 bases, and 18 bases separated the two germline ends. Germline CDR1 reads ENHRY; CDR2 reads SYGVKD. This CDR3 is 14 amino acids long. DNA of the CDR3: TGTGCCATCAGGTCGGGCGGGGAAGGCTTTGGCTACACCTTC. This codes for CAIRSGGEGFGYTF.